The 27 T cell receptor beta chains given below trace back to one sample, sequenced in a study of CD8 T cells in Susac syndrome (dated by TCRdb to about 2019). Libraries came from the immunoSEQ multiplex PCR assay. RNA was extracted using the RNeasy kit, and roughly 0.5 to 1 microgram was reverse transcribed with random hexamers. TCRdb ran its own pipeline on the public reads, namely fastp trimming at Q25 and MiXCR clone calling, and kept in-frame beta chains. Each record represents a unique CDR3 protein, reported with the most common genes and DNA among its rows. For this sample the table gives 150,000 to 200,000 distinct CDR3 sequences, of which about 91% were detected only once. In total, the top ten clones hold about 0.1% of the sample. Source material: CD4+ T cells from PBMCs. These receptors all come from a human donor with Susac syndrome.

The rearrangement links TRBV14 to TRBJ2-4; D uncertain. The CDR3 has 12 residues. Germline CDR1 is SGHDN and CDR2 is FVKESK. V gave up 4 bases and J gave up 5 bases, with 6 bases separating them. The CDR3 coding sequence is TGTGCCAGCAGCCGGGCGGAAAACATTCAGTACTTC. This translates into CASSRAENIQYF. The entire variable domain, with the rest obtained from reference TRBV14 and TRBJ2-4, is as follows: EAGVTQFPSHSVIEKGQTVTLRCDPISGHDNLYWYRRVMGKEIKFLLHFVKESKQDESGMPNNRFLAERTGGTYSTLKVQPAELEDSGVYFCASSRAENIQYFGAGTRLSVL.

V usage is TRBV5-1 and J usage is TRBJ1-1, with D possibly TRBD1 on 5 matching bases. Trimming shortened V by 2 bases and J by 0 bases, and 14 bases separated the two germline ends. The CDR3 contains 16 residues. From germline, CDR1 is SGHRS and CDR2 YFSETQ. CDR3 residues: CASSLWGSSMNTEAFF. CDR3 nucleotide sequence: TGCGCCAGCAGCTTATGGGGCAGCTCCATGAACACTGAAGCTTTCTTT.

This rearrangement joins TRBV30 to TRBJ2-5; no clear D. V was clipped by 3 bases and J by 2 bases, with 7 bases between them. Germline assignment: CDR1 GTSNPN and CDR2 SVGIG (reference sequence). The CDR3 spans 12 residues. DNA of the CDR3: TGTGCCTGGAGGTTCGGACAAGAGACCCAGTACTTC. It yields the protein CAWRFGQETQYF.

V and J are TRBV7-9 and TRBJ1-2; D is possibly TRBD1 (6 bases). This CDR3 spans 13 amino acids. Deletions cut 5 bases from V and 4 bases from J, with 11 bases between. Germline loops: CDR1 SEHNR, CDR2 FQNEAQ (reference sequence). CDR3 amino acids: CASSGQRIYGYTF. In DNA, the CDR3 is TGTGCCAGCAGCGGACAGAGAATCTATGGCTACACCTTC.

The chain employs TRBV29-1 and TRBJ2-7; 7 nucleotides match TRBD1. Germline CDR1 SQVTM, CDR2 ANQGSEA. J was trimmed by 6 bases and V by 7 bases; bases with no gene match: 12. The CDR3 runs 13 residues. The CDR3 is CSAGTGEKGEQYF. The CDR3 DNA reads TGCAGCGCCGGTACAGGGGAGAAGGGCGAGCAGTACTTC.

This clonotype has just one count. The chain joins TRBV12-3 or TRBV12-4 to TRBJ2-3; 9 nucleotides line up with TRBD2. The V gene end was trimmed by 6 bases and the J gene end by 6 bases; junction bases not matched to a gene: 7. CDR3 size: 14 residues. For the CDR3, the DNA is TGTGCCAGCAGCCTTGGGCTAGCGGGGGATACGCAGTATTTT. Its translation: CASSLGLAGDTQYF.

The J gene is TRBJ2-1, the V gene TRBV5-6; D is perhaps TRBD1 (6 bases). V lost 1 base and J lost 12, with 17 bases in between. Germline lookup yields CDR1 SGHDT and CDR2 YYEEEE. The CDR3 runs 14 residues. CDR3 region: CASSLSGGSRGQFF. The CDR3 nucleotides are TGTGCCAGCAGCTTGTCTGGCGGTAGCAGGGGGCAGTTCTTC.

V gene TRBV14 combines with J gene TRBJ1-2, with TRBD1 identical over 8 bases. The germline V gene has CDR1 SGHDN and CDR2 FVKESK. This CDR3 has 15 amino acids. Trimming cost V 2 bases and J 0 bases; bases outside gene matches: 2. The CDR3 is CASSQPGQANYGYTF. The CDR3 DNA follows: TGTGCCAGCAGCCAACCGGGACAGGCTAACTATGGCTACACCTTC.

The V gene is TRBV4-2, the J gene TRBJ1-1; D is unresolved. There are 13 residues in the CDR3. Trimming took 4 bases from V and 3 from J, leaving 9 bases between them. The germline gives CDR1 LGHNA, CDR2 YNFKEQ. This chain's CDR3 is CASSRTPYTEAFF. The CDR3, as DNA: TGTGCCAGCAGCCGAACCCCTTACACTGAAGCTTTCTTT.

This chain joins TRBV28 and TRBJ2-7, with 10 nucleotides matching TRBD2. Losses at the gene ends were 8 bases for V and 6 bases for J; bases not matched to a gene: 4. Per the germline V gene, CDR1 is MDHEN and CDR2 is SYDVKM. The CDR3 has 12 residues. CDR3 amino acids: CASDRTSGEQYF. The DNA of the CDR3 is TGTGCCAGCGATCGGACTAGCGGCGAGCAGTACTTC. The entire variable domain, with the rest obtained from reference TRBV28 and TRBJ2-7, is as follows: DVKVTQSSRYLVKRTGEKVFLECVQDMDHENMFWYRQDPGLGLRLIYFSYDVKMKEKGDIPEGYSVSREKKERFSLILESASTNQTSMYLCASDRTSGEQYFGPGTRLTVT.

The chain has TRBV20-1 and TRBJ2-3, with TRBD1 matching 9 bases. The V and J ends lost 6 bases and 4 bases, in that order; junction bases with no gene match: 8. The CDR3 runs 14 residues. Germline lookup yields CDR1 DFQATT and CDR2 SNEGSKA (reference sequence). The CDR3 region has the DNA TGCAGTGCCCGGCGGGACAGGGTTGCAGATACGCAGTATTTT. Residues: CSARRDRVADTQYF.

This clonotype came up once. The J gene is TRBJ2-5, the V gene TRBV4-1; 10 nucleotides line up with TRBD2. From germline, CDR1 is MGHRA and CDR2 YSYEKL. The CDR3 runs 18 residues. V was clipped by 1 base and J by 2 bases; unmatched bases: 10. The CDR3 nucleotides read TGCGCCAGCAGCCAAGTGATTGGACTAGCGGCGATGCAAGAGACCCAGTACTTC. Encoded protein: CASSQVIGLAAMQETQYF.

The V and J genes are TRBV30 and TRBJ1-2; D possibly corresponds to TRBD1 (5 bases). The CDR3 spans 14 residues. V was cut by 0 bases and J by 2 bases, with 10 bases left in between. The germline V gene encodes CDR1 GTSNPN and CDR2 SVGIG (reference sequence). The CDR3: CAWSVQAGNYGYTF. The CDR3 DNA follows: TGTGCCTGGAGTGTACAGGCAGGGAACTATGGCTACACCTTC.

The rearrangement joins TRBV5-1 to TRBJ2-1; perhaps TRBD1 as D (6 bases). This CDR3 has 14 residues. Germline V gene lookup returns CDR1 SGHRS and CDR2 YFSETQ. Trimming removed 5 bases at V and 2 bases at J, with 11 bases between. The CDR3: CASRPGATYNEQFF. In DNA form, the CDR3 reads TGCGCCAGCAGGCCAGGGGCTACCTACAATGAGCAGTTCTTC.

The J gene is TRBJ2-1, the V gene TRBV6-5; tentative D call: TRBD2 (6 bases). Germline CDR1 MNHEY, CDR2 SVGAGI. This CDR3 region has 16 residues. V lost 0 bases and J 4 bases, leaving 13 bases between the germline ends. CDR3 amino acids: CASSYSGRGLYNEQFF. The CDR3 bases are TGTGCCAGCAGTTACTCGGGTAGGGGACTTTACAATGAGCAGTTCTTC.

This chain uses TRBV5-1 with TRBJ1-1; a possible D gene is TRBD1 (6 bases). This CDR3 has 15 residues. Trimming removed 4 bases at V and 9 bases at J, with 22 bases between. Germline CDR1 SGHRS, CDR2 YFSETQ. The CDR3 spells CASSPGTPTLIQAFF. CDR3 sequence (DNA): TGCGCCAGCAGCCCCGGGACACCTACCTTGATACAAGCTTTCTTT.

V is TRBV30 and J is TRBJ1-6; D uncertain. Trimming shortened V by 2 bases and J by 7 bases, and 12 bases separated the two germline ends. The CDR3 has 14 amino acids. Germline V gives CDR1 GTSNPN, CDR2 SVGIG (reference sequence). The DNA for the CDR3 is TGTGCCTGGAGTCCAGGACCGACGAATTCACCCCTCCACTTT. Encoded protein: CAWSPGPTNSPLHF.

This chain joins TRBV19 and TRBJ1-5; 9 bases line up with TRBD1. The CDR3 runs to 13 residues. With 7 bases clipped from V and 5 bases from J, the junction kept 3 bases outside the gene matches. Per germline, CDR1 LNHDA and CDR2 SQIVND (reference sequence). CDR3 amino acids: CASKNRGHQPQHF. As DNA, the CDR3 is TGTGCCAGTAAAAACAGGGGGCATCAGCCCCAGCATTTT.

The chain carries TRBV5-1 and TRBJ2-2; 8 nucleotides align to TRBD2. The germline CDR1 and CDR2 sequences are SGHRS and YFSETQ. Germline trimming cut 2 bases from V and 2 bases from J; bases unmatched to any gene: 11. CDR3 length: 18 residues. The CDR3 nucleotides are TGCGCCAGCAGCTTCGAGGCAGCGGGAGCCTATAACACCGGGGAGCTGTTTTTT. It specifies CASSFEAAGAYNTGELFF.

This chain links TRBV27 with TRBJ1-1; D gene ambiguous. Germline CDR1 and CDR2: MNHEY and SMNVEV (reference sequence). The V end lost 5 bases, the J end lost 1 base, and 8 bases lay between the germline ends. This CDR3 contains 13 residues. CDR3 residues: CASSVNRNTEAFF. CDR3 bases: TGTGCCAGCAGTGTTAACAGGAACACTGAAGCTTTCTTT.

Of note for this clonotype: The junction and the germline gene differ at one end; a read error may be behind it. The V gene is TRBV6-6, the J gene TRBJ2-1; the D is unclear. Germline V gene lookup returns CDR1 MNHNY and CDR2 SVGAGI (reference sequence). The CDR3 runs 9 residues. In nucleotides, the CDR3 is TGTGCCAGCAGTTCCCCCCGGGTCTTC. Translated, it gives CASSSPRVF.

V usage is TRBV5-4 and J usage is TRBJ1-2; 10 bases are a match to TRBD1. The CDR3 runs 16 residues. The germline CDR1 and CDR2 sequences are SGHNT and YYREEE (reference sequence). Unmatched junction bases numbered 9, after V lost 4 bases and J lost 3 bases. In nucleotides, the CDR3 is TGTGCCAGCAGCGACGGACAGGGGGTCTTCCACTATGGCTACACCTTC. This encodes CASSDGQGVFHYGYTF.

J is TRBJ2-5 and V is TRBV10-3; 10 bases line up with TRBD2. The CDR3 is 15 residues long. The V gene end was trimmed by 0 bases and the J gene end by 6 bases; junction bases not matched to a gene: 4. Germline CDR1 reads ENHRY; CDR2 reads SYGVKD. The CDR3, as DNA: TGTGCCATCAGTGAGTCCTGGACTAGCGGAAAGACCCAGTACTTC. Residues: CAISESWTSGKTQYF.

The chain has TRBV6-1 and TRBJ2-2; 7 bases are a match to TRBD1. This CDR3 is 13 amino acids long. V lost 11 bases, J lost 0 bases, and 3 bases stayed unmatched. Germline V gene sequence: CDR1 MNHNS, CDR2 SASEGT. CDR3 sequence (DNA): TGTGCCCAAGGACAGGCGAACACCGGGGAGCTGTTTTTT. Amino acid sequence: CAQGQANTGELFF.

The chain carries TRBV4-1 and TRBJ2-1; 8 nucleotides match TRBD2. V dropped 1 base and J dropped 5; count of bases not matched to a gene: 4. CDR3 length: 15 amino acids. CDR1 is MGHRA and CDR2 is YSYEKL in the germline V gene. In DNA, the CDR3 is TGCGCCAGCAGCCAAGCACTAGCGGCTAACAATGAGCAGTTCTTC. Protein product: CASSQALAANNEQFF.

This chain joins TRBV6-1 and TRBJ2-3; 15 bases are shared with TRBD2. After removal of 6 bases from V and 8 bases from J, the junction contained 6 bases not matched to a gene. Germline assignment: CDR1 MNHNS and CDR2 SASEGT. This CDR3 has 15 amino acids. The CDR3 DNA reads TGTGCCAGCAGCCAGGGACTAGCGGGAGGAGGTACGCAGTATTTT. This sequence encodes CASSQGLAGGGTQYF.

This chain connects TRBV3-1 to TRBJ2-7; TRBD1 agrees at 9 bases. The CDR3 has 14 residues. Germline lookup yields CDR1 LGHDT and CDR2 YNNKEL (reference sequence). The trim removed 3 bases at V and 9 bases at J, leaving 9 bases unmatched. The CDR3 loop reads CASSQVDRGFGQYF. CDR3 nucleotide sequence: TGTGCCAGCAGCCAGGTGGACAGGGGATTTGGGCAGTACTTC.